One sample yielded the 9 T cell receptor beta chains listed below, sequenced in a study of cytomegalovirus exposure and HLA in healthy donors. Primers included in the PCR were 60 Vbeta and 13 Jbeta primers. Sequenced by immunoSEQ multiplex PCR; TCRdb stores in-frame clones only, minus some. The sample shows 150,000 to 200,000 clones, approximately 70% of them seen only once. The sequencing sample was made of PBMCs. The receptors originated from a middle-aged man in good health and CMV-seropositive.

The chain couples TRBV6-6 to TRBJ2-7; 9 bases match TRBD1. The CDR3 has 16 residues. Germline V gene sequence: CDR1 MNHNY, CDR2 SVGAGI (reference sequence). J gave up 2 bases and V 2 bases, and 7 bases lay outside the gene matches. CDR3: CASSYRPTGGTYEQYF. The CDR3, as DNA: TGTGCCAGCAGTTACAGGCCGACAGGGGGAACCTACGAGCAGTACTTC.

V and J are TRBV15 and TRBJ2-5; 9 bases align to TRBD2. V lost 1 base, J lost 4 bases, and 10 bases stayed unmatched. CDR1 and CDR2 from the germline V gene are LNHNV and YYDKDF (reference sequence). This CDR3 is 17 amino acids long. CDR3: CATSRGGGGGDGETQYF. In nucleotides, the CDR3 is TGTGCCACCAGCAGAGGGGGGGGCGGGGGGGATGGAGAGACCCAGTACTTC.

This clone was counted a few times. The gene calls are TRBV30 and TRBJ2-2, with TRBD2 identical over 7 bases. The trim removed 1 base at V and 0 bases at J, leaving 2 bases unmatched. In germline, CDR1 is GTSNPN, CDR2 SVGIG (reference sequence). The CDR3 length is 15 residues. The CDR3 sequence is CAWSGLAANTGELFF. The CDR3 nucleotides read TGTGCCTGGAGTGGCCTAGCGGCGAACACCGGGGAGCTGTTTTTT.

The rearrangement links TRBV30 to TRBJ1-5; D is unresolved. CDR1 is GTSNPN and CDR2 is SVGIG in the germline V gene (reference sequence). The ends were cut back, 5 bases at V and 6 bases at J, with 17 bases in the middle. The CDR3 has 14 residues. As DNA, the CDR3 is TGTGCCTGGGCCGGGTCTGCCGGTAGTCAGCCCCAGCATTTT. It specifies CAWAGSAGSQPQHF. The entire variable domain, with the rest obtained from reference TRBV30 and TRBJ1-5, is as follows: SQTIHQWPATLVQPVGSPLSLECTVEGTSNPNLYWYRQAAGRGLQLLFYSVGIGQISSEVPQNLSASRPQDRQFILSSKKLLLSDSGFYLCAWAGSAGSQPQHFGDGTRLSIL.

The chain joins TRBV6-1 to TRBJ2-7; TRBD2 is a possible D gene (5 bases). Deletions cut 2 bases from V and 2 bases from J, with 10 bases between. CDR1 and CDR2 (germline): MNHNS, SASEGT. The CDR3 has 14 amino acids. Here the CDR3 reads CASSEPGIPYEQYF. For the CDR3, the DNA is TGTGCCAGCAGTGAACCCGGGATCCCCTACGAGCAGTACTTC.

The chain carries TRBV5-1 and TRBJ1-1, with 7 bases identical to TRBD1. The germline V gene has CDR1 SGHRS and CDR2 YFSETQ. This CDR3 spans 15 amino acids. The ends lost 4 bases at V and 1 base at J; junction bases unmatched: 7. The CDR3 DNA reads as TGCGCCAGCAGCGTAAACAGGGGTGGGAACACTGAAGCTTTCTTT. It specifies CASSVNRGGNTEAFF.

This clone was found once. The rearrangement links TRBV27 to TRBJ2-2, with 7 bases identical to TRBD2. The length of the CDR3 is 18 residues. Germline V gene sequence: CDR1 MNHEY, CDR2 SMNVEV (reference sequence). V shed 2 bases and J 2 bases; nucleotides not matched to a gene: 11. CDR3 sequence: CASSLKSRLAGNTGELFF. The CDR3 bases are TGTGCCAGCAGTTTAAAATCAAGACTAGCAGGAAACACCGGGGAGCTGTTTTTT.

The rearrangement uses TRBV6-5 and TRBJ2-5, with a tentative D call TRBD1 (7 bases). CDR3 size: 15 residues. The V end was cut by 0 bases, the J end by 11 bases, with 19 bases between. Per germline, CDR1 MNHEY and CDR2 SVGAGI. CDR3 sequence reads: CASSYSDRAPGEQYF. In DNA form, the CDR3 reads TGTGCCAGCAGTTACTCAGACAGGGCCCCGGGGGAGCAGTACTTC.

The chain combines TRBV30 with TRBJ1-3, with 8 bases fitting TRBD1. CDR3 length: 15 residues. V lost 2 bases, J lost 1 base, and 4 bases stayed unmatched. The germline CDR1 and CDR2 sequences are GTSNPN and SVGIG (reference sequence). CDR3 DNA sequence: TGTGCCTGGAGTATCACAGGGGGTTCTGGAAACACCATATATTTT. This encodes CAWSITGGSGNTIYF.